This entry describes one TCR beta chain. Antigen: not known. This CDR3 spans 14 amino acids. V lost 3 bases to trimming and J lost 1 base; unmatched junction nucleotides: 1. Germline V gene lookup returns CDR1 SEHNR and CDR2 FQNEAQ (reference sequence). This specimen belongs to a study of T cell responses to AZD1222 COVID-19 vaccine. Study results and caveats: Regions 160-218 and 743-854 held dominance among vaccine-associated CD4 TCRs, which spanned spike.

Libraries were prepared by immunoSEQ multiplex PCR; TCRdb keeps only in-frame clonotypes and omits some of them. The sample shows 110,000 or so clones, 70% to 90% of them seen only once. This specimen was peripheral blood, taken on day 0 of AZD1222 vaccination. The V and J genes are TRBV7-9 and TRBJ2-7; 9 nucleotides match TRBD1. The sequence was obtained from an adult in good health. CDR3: CASSFDRGSYEQYF. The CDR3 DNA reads TGTGCCAGCAGCTTTGACAGGGGGTCCTACGAGCAGTACTTC.